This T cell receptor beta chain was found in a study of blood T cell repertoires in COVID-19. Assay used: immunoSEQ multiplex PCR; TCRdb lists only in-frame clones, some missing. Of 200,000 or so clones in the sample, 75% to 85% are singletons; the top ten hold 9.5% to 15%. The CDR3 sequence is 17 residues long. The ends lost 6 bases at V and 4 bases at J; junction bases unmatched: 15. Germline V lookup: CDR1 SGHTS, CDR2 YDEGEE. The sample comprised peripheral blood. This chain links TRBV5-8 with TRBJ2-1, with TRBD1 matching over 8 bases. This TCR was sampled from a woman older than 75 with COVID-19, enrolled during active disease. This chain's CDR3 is CASKLTQSGQAYNEQFF. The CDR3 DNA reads TGTGCCAGCAAACTTACCCAATCGGGACAGGCGTACAATGAGCAGTTCTTC.